Each of the 16 T cell receptor beta chains below was sequenced from the same sample in a study of blood T cell repertoires in COVID-19. Sequenced by immunoSEQ multiplex PCR; TCRdb stores in-frame clones only, minus some. The sample has hundreds of thousands of clones; 88% are singletons. The sequencing input was PBMCs or T cells enriched from blood (not recorded which). These receptors were taken from a woman aged 55-75 years in a cohort exposed to, infected with or recovered from COVID-19 (not recorded which).

V is TRBV28 and J is TRBJ1-2; D possibly corresponds to TRBD1 (6 bases). Trimming took 6 bases from V and 5 from J, leaving 16 bases between them. CDR3 size: 14 residues. Germline CDR1 MDHEN, CDR2 SYDVKM. CDR3: CASSPLKRGYGYTF. DNA for the CDR3: TGTGCCAGCAGCCCTTTGAAAAGGGGGTATGGCTACACCTTC.

The chain recombines TRBV7-9 with TRBJ1-4; no clear D gene. The germline CDR1 and CDR2 sequences are SEHNR and FQNEAQ (reference sequence). The V end was cut by 5 bases, the J end by 6 bases, with 4 bases between. The CDR3 totals 11 residues. Written as DNA, the CDR3 is TGTGCCAGCAGCCAATATGAAAAACTGTTTTTT. This encodes CASSQYEKLFF.

The chain couples TRBV6-5 to TRBJ1-5; D gene ambiguous. V was trimmed by 5 bases and J by 6 bases, leaving 8 bases between them. CDR3 length equals 12 residues. CDR1 MNHEY and CDR2 SVGAGI come from the germline V gene. CDR3 amino acids: CASSRGSQPQHF. The CDR3 nucleotides are TGTGCCAGCAGTAGAGGGAGTCAGCCCCAGCATTTT.

J is TRBJ1-5 and V is TRBV5-1; TRBD1 agrees at 8 bases. Germline assignment: CDR1 SGHRS and CDR2 YFSETQ. J lost 1 base, V lost 5 bases, and 5 bases had no gene match. This CDR3 has 15 amino acids. The CDR3: CASRTGVGSNQPQHF. The DNA of the CDR3 is TGCGCCAGCAGGACAGGGGTTGGGAGCAATCAGCCCCAGCATTTT.

This chain uses TRBV28 with TRBJ2-1; 9 bases align to TRBD1. The length of the CDR3 is 12 residues. V shed 8 bases, J shed 9 bases, and the junction held 5 bases outside the gene matches. The germline CDR1 and CDR2 sequences are MDHEN and SYDVKM. The CDR3 reads CASGDRVREQFF. The CDR3 coding sequence is TGTGCCAGCGGGGACAGGGTCCGTGAGCAGTTCTTC.

In its sample, this clone was seen a few times. The chain links TRBV19 to TRBJ2-5, with D possibly TRBD1 on 6 matching bases. The CDR3 has 16 residues. Trimming removed 4 bases at V and 0 bases at J, with 15 bases between. Germline V gene data show CDR1 as LNHDA and CDR2 as SQIVND (reference sequence). In DNA form, the CDR3 reads TGTGCCAGTAGTAAGCTCTCCCAGGGGAACCAAGAGACCCAGTACTTC. Its translation is CASSKLSQGNQETQYF. Filled out from reference TRBV19 and TRBJ2-5, the complete variable domain reads DGGITQSPKYLFRKEGQNVTLSCEQNLNHDAMYWYRQDPGQGLRLIYYSQIVNDFQKGDIAEGYSVSREKKESFPLTVTSAQKNPTAFYLCASSKLSQGNQETQYFGPGTRLLVL.

The rearrangement uses TRBV29-1 and TRBJ1-1; 9 bases agree with TRBD1. Per germline, CDR1 SQVTM and CDR2 ANQGSEA. The CDR3 has 12 amino acids. Trimming at V came to 4 bases and at J to 7 bases, leaving 4 bases not matched to a gene. The CDR3 sequence: CSVVQGAGEAFF. The CDR3 DNA reads TGCAGCGTTGTACAGGGGGCGGGTGAAGCTTTCTTT.

The genes are TRBV6-6 and TRBJ2-5; D is unclear. The CDR3 totals 14 residues. V was pared by 6 bases and J by 4 bases, with 15 bases between. CDR1 and CDR2 from the germline V gene are MNHNY and SVGAGI (reference sequence). The CDR3 bases are TGTGCCAGCAGCCGAAACGTCCAGTCAGAGACCCAGTACTTC. This encodes CASSRNVQSETQYF.

The chain uses TRBV7-8 and TRBJ2-3, with D tentatively TRBD2 (6 bases). The CDR3 runs to 16 residues. Germline CDR1 and CDR2: SGHVS and FQNEAQ. The V end was cut by 1 base, the J end by 4 bases, with 15 bases between. The CDR3 here is CASSLVALGGADTQYF. In DNA form, the CDR3 reads TGTGCCAGCAGCTTAGTAGCCCTGGGGGGAGCAGATACGCAGTATTTT.

About this clone itself: Other DNA sequences in the same sample also yield this CDR3. J is TRBJ1-1 and V is TRBV6-6; TRBD1 is a possible D gene (6 bases). Germline CDR1 MNHNY, CDR2 SVGAGI (reference sequence). This CDR3 has 13 residues. Deletions cut 6 bases from V and 1 base from J, with 9 bases between. The CDR3 protein is CASSWTANTEAFF. DNA for the CDR3: TGTGCCAGCAGCTGGACAGCGAACACTGAAGCTTTCTTT.

The chain combines TRBV3-1 (or the pseudogene TRBV3-2) with TRBJ2-1; D not resolved. Trimming took off 1 base at V and 0 bases at J, with 7 bases between the two ends. Germline loops: CDR1 LGHDT, CDR2 YNNKEL (reference sequence). The CDR3 sequence is 15 residues long. The CDR3 region has the DNA TGTGCCAGCAGCCAAGTTCGTTCCTCCTACAATGAGCAGTTCTTC. This encodes CASSQVRSSYNEQFF.

V is TRBV6-5 and J is TRBJ2-3; 7 bases are shared with TRBD1. J gave up 3 bases and V 6 bases, and 9 bases lay outside the gene matches. CDR3 size: 15 residues. Per the germline V gene, CDR1 is MNHEY and CDR2 is SVGAGI. This CDR3 is CASSDAPGGTDTQYF. CDR3 nucleotide sequence: TGTGCCAGCAGCGACGCCCCAGGGGGAACAGATACGCAGTATTTT.

The chain combines TRBV19 with TRBJ1-2; the match to TRBD1 covers 7 bases. Trimming took 5 bases from V and 2 from J; bases not matched to a gene: 5. Germline CDR1 reads LNHDA; CDR2 reads SQIVND (reference sequence). The CDR3 is made up of 14 amino acids. CDR3 loop: CASSLQGGNYGYTF. The CDR3 DNA follows: TGTGCCAGTAGTCTCCAGGGGGGCAACTATGGCTACACCTTC.

J is TRBJ2-7 and V is TRBV18; 12 positions match TRBD2. Trimming at V came to 3 bases and at J to 1 base, leaving 25 bases not matched to a gene. Germline loops: CDR1 KGHSH, CDR2 LQKENI. The CDR3 runs 23 residues. The CDR3 coding sequence is TGTGCCAGCTCACCCCCCTCAGGGGTCTTACTAGCGGGAGGACCCACTTTTTCCTACGAGCAGTACTTC. Protein: CASSPPSGVLLAGGPTFSYEQYF.

The chain uses TRBV9 and TRBJ2-7; D gene unclear. In germline, CDR1 is SGDLS, CDR2 YYNGEE. This CDR3 spans 14 amino acids. V was clipped by 2 bases and J by 3 bases, with 12 bases between them. CDR3 bases: TGTGCCAGCAGCGTTAGAGCCGCCGGCTACGAGCAGTACTTC. Translation gives CASSVRAAGYEQYF.

V gene TRBV7-9 combines with J gene TRBJ1-4; D perhaps matches TRBD1 (6 bases). Trimming pared 1 base from V and 0 bases from J, leaving 15 bases between. Per germline, CDR1 SEHNR and CDR2 FQNEAQ (reference sequence). This CDR3 is 18 amino acids long. CDR3 sequence reads: CASSLVRGQRATNEKLFF. In DNA form, the CDR3 reads TGTGCCAGCAGCTTAGTAAGAGGACAGAGGGCAACTAATGAAAAACTGTTTTTT.